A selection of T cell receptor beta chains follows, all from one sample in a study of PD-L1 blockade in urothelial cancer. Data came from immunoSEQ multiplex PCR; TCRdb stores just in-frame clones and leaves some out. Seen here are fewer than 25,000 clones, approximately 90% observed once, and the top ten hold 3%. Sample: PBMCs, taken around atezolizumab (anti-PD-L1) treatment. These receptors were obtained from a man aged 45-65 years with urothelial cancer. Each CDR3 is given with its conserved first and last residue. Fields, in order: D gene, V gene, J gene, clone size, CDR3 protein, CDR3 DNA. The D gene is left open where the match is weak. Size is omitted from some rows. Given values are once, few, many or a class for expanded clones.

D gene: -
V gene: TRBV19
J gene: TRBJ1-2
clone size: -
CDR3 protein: CASSIEAGGYGYTF
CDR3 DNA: TGTGCCAGTAGTATAGAGGCGGGAGGCTATGGCTACACCTTC

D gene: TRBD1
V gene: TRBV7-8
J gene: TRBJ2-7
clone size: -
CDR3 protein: CASSTGQGPFEQYF
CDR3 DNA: TGTGCCAGCAGCACCGGACAGGGGCCTTTCGAGCAGTACTTC

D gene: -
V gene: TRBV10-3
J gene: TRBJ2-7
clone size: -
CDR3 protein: CAIRQSYEQYF
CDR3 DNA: TGTGCCATAAGACAGTCCTACGAGCAGTACTTC

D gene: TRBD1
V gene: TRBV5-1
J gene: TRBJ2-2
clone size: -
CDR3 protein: CASSLFTGANTGELFF
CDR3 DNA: TGCGCCAGCAGCTTGTTTACAGGGGCGAACACCGGGGAGCTGTTTTTT

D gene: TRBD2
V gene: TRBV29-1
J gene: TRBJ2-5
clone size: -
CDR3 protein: CSVGGRAIETQYF
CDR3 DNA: TGCAGCGTTGGGGGGAGGGCTATAGAGACCCAGTACTTC

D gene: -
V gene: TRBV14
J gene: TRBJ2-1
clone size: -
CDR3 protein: CASSQEGGPRGNEQFF
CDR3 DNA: TGTGCCAGCAGCCAAGAGGGAGGGCCCAGGGGTAATGAGCAGTTCTTC

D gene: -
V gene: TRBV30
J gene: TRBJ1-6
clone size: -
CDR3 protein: CAWAGGDNSPLHF
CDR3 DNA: TGTGCCTGGGCTGGGGGGGATAATTCACCCCTCCACTTT

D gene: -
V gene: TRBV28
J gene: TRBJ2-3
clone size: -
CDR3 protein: CASSLSHPGIGPDTQYF
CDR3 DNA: TGTGCCAGCAGTTTATCCCACCCGGGAATCGGGCCAGATACGCAGTATTTT

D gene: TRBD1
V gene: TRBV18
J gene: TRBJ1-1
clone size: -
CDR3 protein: CASSYRGQAEAFF
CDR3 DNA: TGTGCCAGCTCATACAGGGGGCAGGCTGAAGCTTTCTTT

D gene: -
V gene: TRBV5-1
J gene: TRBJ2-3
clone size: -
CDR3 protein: CASSFPGTDTQYF
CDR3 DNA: TGCGCCAGCAGCTTCCCAGGTACAGATACGCAGTATTTT

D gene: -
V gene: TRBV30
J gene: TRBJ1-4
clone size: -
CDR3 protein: CAWTPGVYNEKLFF
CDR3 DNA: TGTGCCTGGACCCCCGGGGTGTATAATGAAAAACTGTTTTTT

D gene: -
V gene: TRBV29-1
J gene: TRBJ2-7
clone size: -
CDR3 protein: CSVGGPSGVYEQYF
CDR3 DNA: TGCAGCGTAGGAGGGCCCTCCGGCGTCTACGAGCAGTACTTC

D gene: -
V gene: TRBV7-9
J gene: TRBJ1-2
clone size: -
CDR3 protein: CASSLRDIYGYTF
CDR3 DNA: TGTGCCAGCAGCTTACGGGACATTTATGGCTACACCTTC

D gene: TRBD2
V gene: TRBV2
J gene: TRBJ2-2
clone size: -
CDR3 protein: CASSLAGATTGELFF
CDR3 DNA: TGTGCCAGCAGTCTAGCGGGAGCCACAACCGGGGAGCTGTTTTTT

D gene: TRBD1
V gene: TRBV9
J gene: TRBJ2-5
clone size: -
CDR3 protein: CASSVGTGIGETQYF
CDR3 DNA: TGTGCCAGCAGCGTAGGGACAGGGATAGGGGAGACCCAGTACTTC

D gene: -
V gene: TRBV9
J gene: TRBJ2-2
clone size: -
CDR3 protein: CASSVDAVNTGELFF
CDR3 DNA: TGTGCCAGCAGCGTAGACGCAGTGAACACCGGGGAGCTGTTTTTT

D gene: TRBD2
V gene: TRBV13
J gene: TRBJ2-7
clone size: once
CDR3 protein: CASSPFGTSGTYEQYF
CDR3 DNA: TGTGCCAGCAGCCCTTTTGGGACTAGCGGAACCTACGAGCAGTACTTC

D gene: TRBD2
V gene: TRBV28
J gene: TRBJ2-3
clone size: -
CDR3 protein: CASSLAGADTQYF
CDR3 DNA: TGTGCCAGCAGTTTAGCGGGAGCAGATACGCAGTATTTT

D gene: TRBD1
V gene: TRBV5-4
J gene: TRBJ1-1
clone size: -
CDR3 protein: CASSPAQGAKWTEAFF
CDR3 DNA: TGTGCCAGCAGTCCAGCACAGGGGGCAAAGTGGACTGAAGCTTTCTTT

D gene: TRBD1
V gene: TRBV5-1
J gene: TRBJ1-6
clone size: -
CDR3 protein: CASSLGTGGYNSPLHF
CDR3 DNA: TGCGCCAGCAGCTTGGGGACAGGCGGGTATAATTCACCCCTCCACTTT

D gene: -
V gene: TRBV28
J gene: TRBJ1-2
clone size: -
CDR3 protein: CASSLGRTNYGYTF
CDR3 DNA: TGTGCCAGCAGTTTAGGCAGGACTAACTATGGCTACACCTTC

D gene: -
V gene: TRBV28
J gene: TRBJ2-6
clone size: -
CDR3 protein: CASRYPTGSGANVLTF
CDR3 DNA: TGTGCCAGCAGATATCCTACAGGGTCTGGGGCCAACGTCCTGACTTTC

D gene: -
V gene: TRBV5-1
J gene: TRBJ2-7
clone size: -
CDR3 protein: CASGIAYSYEQYF
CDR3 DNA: TGCGCCAGCGGAATAGCGTACTCCTACGAGCAGTACTTC

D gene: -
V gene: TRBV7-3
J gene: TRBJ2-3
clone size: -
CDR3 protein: CASSLSPQGGWGTDTQYF
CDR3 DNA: TGTGCCAGCAGCTTAAGCCCCCAGGGGGGTTGGGGCACAGATACGCAGTATTTT

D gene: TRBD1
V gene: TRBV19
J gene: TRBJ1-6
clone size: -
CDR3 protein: CASNLPGQYSPLHF
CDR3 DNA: TGTGCCAGTAACCTACCGGGACAGTATTCACCCCTCCACTTT

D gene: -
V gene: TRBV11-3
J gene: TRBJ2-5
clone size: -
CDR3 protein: CASSLEAAGETQYF
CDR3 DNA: TGTGCCAGCAGCTTAGAGGCTGCGGGAGAGACCCAGTACTTC

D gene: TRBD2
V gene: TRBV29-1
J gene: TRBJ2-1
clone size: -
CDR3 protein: CSVVTGTSPSSYNEQFF
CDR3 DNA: TGCAGCGTCGTAACCGGGACTAGTCCATCCTCCTACAATGAGCAGTTCTTC

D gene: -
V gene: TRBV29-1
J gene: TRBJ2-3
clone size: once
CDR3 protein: CSGLEGMGTDTQYF
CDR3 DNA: TGCAGCGGCCTAGAGGGTATGGGCACAGATACGCAGTATTTT

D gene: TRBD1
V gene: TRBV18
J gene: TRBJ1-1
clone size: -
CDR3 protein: CASSVLGQGEAFF
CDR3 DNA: TGTGCCAGCTCAGTTCTAGGACAGGGGGAAGCTTTCTTT

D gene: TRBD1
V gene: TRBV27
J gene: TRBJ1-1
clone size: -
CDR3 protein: CASISDRGPEAFF
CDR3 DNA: TGTGCCAGCATTTCTGACAGGGGGCCTGAAGCTTTCTTT

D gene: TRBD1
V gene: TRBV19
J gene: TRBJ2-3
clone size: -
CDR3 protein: CASGDRRTDTQYF
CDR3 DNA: TGTGCCAGTGGGGACAGGCGCACAGATACGCAGTATTTT

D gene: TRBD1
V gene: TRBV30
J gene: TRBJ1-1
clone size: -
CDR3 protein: CAWSGQAIMNTEAFF
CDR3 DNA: TGTGCCTGGTCGGGACAGGCAATCATGAACACTGAAGCTTTCTTT

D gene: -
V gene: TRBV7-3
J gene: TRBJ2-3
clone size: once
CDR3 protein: CASSLGVLDTQYF
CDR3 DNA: TGTGCCAGCAGCCTAGGGGTCCTGGATACGCAGTATTTT

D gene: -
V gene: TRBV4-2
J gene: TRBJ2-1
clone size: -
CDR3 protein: CASSQNSLALSYNEQFF
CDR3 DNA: TGTGCCAGCAGCCAAAACTCCCTAGCGCTCTCCTACAATGAGCAGTTCTTC

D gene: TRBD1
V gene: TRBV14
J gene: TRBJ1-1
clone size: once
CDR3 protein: CASSQEDRGRTEAFF
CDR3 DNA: TGTGCCAGCAGCCAAGAGGACAGGGGGCGGACTGAAGCTTTCTTT

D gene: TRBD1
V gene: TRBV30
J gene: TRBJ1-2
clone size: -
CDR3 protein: CAWRRTGVYGYTF
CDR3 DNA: TGTGCCTGGAGGAGGACAGGCGTCTATGGCTACACCTTC

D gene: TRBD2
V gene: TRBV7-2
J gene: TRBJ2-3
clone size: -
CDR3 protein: CASSLATSGGGHTQYF
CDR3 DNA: TGTGCCAGCAGCTTAGCCACTAGCGGGGGAGGACATACGCAGTATTTT

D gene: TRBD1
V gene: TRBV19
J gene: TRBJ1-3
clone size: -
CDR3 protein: CASRYGTAQGNTIYF
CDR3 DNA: TGTGCCAGTAGGTACGGGACAGCCCAAGGAAACACCATATATTTT

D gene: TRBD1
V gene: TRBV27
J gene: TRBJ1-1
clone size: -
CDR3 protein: CASSDRGLRDTEAFF
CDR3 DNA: TGTGCCAGCTCCGACAGGGGATTACGGGACACTGAAGCTTTCTTT

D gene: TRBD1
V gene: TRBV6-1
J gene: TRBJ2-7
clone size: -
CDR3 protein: CASSTGDRSYEQYF
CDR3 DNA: TGTGCCAGCAGCACAGGGGACCGCTCCTACGAGCAGTACTTC

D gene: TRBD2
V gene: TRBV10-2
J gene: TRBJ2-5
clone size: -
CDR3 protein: CASSEQTSGTGYF
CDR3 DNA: TGCGCCAGCAGTGAGCAGACTAGCGGGACTGGGTACTTC

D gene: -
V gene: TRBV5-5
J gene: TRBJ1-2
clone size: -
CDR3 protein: CASSLVPGSNYGYTF
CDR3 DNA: TGTGCCAGCAGCTTGGTCCCGGGGAGTAACTATGGCTACACCTTC

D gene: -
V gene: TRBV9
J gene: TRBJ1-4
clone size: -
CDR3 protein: CASSVGGSYNEKLFF
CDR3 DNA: TGTGCCAGCAGCGTAGGCGGCAGCTATAATGAAAAACTGTTTTTT

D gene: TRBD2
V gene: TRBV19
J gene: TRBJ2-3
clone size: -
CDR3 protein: CATRPGTSATDTQYF
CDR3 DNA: TGTGCCACCAGACCCGGGACTAGCGCAACAGATACGCAGTATTTT

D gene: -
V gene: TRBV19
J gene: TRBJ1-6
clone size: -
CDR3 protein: CASSTNLEGLRRSPLHF
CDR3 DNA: TGTGCCAGTAGTACCAATTTGGAGGGGTTGCGGCGGTCACCCCTCCACTTT

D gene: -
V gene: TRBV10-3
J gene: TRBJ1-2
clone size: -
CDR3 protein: CAIGANYGYTF
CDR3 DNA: TGTGCCATCGGAGCCAACTATGGCTACACCTTC

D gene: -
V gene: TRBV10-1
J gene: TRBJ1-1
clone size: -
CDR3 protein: CASSESSSVGGFLDTEAFF
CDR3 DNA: TGCGCCAGCAGTGAGTCGAGTTCCGTCGGGGGTTTCCTTGACACTGAAGCTTTCTTT

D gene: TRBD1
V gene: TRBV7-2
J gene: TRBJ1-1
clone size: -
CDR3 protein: CASSFTGQVLEAFF
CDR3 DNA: TGTGCCAGCAGCTTCACGGGACAGGTGCTGGAAGCTTTCTTT

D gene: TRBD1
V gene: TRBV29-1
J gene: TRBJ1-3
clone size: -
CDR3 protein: CSVATGVTGNTIYF
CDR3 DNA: TGCAGCGTTGCTACAGGGGTGACTGGAAACACCATATATTTT

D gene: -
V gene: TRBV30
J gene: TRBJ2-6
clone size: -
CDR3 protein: CAWSPIISGANVLTF
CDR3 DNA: TGTGCCTGGAGTCCAATCATCTCTGGGGCCAACGTCCTGACTTTC

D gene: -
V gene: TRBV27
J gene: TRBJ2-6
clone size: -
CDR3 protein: CASSPRTVLSGANVLTF
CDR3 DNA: TGTGCCAGCAGTCCTAGGACAGTTCTCTCTGGGGCCAACGTCCTGACTTTC

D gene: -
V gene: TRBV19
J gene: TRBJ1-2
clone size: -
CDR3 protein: CASRGPLVRGYTF
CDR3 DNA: TGTGCCAGTAGGGGCCCTCTTGTGCGTGGCTACACCTTC

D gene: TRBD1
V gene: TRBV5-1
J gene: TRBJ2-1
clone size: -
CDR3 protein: CASSGTGNEQFF
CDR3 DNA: TGCGCCAGCAGCGGGACAGGGAATGAGCAGTTCTTC

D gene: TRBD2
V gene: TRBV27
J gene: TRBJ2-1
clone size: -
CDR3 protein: CASSLGAGGMNEQFF
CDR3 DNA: TGTGCCAGCAGTTTAGGGGCGGGAGGGATGAATGAGCAGTTCTTC